A single sample is the source of the 28 T cell receptor beta chains below, sequenced in a study of response to subunit inactivated influenza vaccine. From the RT-PCR reads, TCRdb called clonotypes with MiXCR, one entry per CDR3 protein. The sample holds about 700,000 distinct CDR3 sequences, more than 11% seen once. This specimen consisted of PBMCs from blood, obtained around two weeks before vaccination. The receptors were gathered from a man aged 45-65 years who received an inactivated influenza vaccine.

This chain joins TRBV15 and TRBJ2-2; either TRBD1 or TRBD2 may supply D (5 bases each). CDR1 and CDR2 from the germline V gene are LNHNV and YYDKDF (reference sequence). CDR3 length equals 18 residues. The V gene lost 5 bases and the J gene lost 2 bases, with 21 bases spanning the gap. The CDR3 DNA sequence: TGTGCCACCAGCCCTGAATGGGCAGGGACCCCTAACACCGGGGAGCTGTTTTTT. It is translated as CATSPEWAGTPNTGELFF.

This chain links TRBV14 with TRBJ2-7; D assignment may be TRBD1 or TRBD2 (5 bases each). The CDR3 spans 16 residues. Germline CDR1 and CDR2: SGHDN and FVKESK. V was clipped by 7 bases and J by 3 bases, with 22 bases between them. The CDR3 here is CASNQWGRLRDYEQYF. Here the CDR3 DNA reads TGTGCCAGCAACCAGTGGGGACGCCTTAGAGACTACGAGCAGTACTTC.

This clonotype was seen repeatedly, ten times or more. The chain is built from TRBV11-2 and TRBJ2-1; D is unclear. Trimming pared 0 bases from V and 12 bases from J, leaving 15 bases between. Germline V gene sequence: CDR1 SGHAT, CDR2 FQNNGV. The CDR3 is made up of 14 amino acids. CDR3: CASSLDRSQIGQFF. In DNA form, the CDR3 reads TGTGCCAGCAGCTTAGACAGAAGCCAAATTGGGCAGTTCTTC.

This clonotype was detected a few times. Relative to the germline gene, one junction end is altered; a read error may explain this. The rearrangement uses TRBV15 and TRBJ2-5; maybe TRBD2 (5 bases). Per germline, CDR1 LNHNV and CDR2 YYDKDF (reference sequence). This CDR3 is 12 amino acids long. The CDR3 bases are TGTGCCACCAGCAGAGATGGCGCGGGTACGCACTTC. Translating gives CATSRDGAGTHF. Complete variable domain (other parts from reference TRBV15 and TRBJ2-5): DAMVIQNPRYQVTQFGKPVTLSCSQTLNHNVMYWYQQKSSQAPKLLFHYYDKDFNNEADTPDNFQSRRPNTSFCFLDIRSPGLGDTAMYLCATSRDGAGTHFGPGTRLLVL.

Ten or more counts support this clonotype. J is TRBJ2-1 and V is TRBV12-3 or TRBV12-4; 10 bases map to TRBD2. With 5 bases clipped from V and 3 bases from J, the junction kept 4 bases outside the gene matches. The CDR3 covers 15 residues. The CDR3 region is CASSPTSGHYNEQFF. The CDR3 bases are TGTGCCAGCAGTCCGACTAGCGGGCACTACAATGAGCAGTTCTTC.

The chain carries TRBV7-9 and TRBJ1-5; 8 bases are a match to TRBD1. J was trimmed by 6 bases and V by 3 bases; bases with no gene match: 4. The CDR3 totals 14 residues. Germline-derived CDR1 and CDR2 are SEHNR and FQNEAQ (reference sequence). The CDR3 loop reads CASSFGQGSQPQHF. The DNA for the CDR3 is TGTGCCAGCAGCTTCGGACAGGGAAGTCAGCCCCAGCATTTT.

The chain links TRBV20-1 to TRBJ2-7; tentatively, D is TRBD1 or TRBD2 (5 bases each). With 4 bases removed from V and 0 bases from J, the gap between germline ends came to 13 bases. This CDR3 is 14 amino acids long. The germline gives CDR1 DFQATT, CDR2 SNEGSKA (reference sequence). The CDR3 reads CSANLGPSSYEQYF. The CDR3 nucleotides are TGCAGTGCTAACCTGGGACCCAGCTCCTACGAGCAGTACTTC.

The chain combines TRBV15 with TRBJ2-1, with 11 bases identical to TRBD2. Germline lookup yields CDR1 LNHNV and CDR2 YYDKDF (reference sequence). Trimming at V came to 0 bases and at J to 3 bases, leaving 10 bases not matched to a gene. The CDR3 covers 19 residues. DNA for the CDR3: TGTGCCACCAGCAGAGATCCAACTAGCGGGAGAATCTTCTACAATGAGCAGTTCTTC. Its translation is CATSRDPTSGRIFYNEQFF.

This clonotype appeared many times. The V and J genes are TRBV20-1 and TRBJ1-2; a weak D match, TRBD1 (5 bases). CDR3 length: 16 residues. V was cut by 6 bases and J by 8 bases, with 28 bases left in between. Germline V CDR1 and CDR2: DFQATT, SNEGSKA (reference sequence). The CDR3 DNA is TGCAGTGCCCCCTCGGGCGGGCCAGGGAGAATGGGCGGCTACACCTTC. It translates to CSAPSGGPGRMGGYTF.

A few counts support this clonotype. The chain carries TRBV10-3 and TRBJ2-1; the D gene is possibly TRBD1 (6 bases). Germline V gene sequence: CDR1 ENHRY, CDR2 SYGVKD. Trimming shortened V by 2 bases and J by 0 bases, and 8 bases separated the two germline ends. The CDR3 is 15 residues long. The CDR3 sequence is CAISERGSSYNEQFF. CDR3 DNA sequence: TGTGCCATCAGTGAGAGGGGGAGCTCCTACAATGAGCAGTTCTTC.

This clonotype was seen once. This rearrangement joins TRBV2 to TRBJ2-7; D might be TRBD1 (5 bases). CDR1 is SNHLY, CDR2 FYNNEI, per germline. The CDR3 has 13 amino acids. Deletions cut 2 bases from V and 2 bases from J, with 7 bases between. The CDR3 DNA reads TGTGCCAGCAGTGAACCAGGGACCTACGAGCAGTACTTC. It codes for CASSEPGTYEQYF. Full variable domain (rest looked up from reference TRBV2 and TRBJ2-7): EPEVTQTPSHQVTQMGQEVILRCVPISNHLYFYWYRQILGQKVEFLVSFYNNEISEKSEIFDDQFSVERPDGSNFTLKIRSTKLEDSAMYFCASSEPGTYEQYFGPGTRLTVT.

The gene calls are TRBV12-3 or TRBV12-4 and TRBJ1-6; D uncertain. The ends were cut back, 3 bases at V and 6 bases at J, with 6 bases in the middle. The CDR3 covers 13 residues. The CDR3 here is CASSFTRNSPLHF. CDR3 DNA sequence: TGTGCCAGCAGTTTTACGCGTAATTCACCCCTCCACTTT.

This clonotype was counted between two and nine times. CDR3 in DNA: TGTGCCAGCAGCTTCCCGACAGGGATGTGGGACAATGAGCAGTTCTTC. Translation gives CASSFPTGMWDNEQFF. The genes are TRBV11-2 and TRBJ2-1; 7 nucleotides agree with TRBD1. Germline CDR1 SGHAT, CDR2 FQNNGV. J lost 5 bases, V lost 3 bases, and 10 bases had no gene match. The CDR3 has 16 amino acids.

The sample holds a few counts of this clonotype. The genes are TRBV11-2 and TRBJ2-3; 13 bases align to TRBD2. Germline trimming cut 3 bases from V and 8 bases from J; bases unmatched to any gene: 5. CDR3 length: 15 residues. The germline V gene has CDR1 SGHAT and CDR2 FQNNGV. DNA of the CDR3: TGTGCCAGCAGCTTCGGACTAGCGGGAGCGAGTACGCAGTATTTT. Amino acid sequence: CASSFGLAGASTQYF. The whole variable domain, filled in from reference TRBV11-2 and TRBJ2-3, reads EAGVAQSPRYKIIEKRQSVAFWCNPISGHATLYWYQQILGQGPKLLIQFQNNGVVDDSQLPKDRFSAERLKGVDSTLKIQPAKLEDSAVYLCASSFGLAGASTQYFGPGTRLTVL.

The chain uses TRBV7-8 and TRBJ2-5; 11 bases line up with TRBD2. V gave up 2 bases and J gave up 9 bases; unmatched junction bases: 11. The germline gives CDR1 SGHVS, CDR2 FQNEAQ. The CDR3 consists of 16 residues. CDR3: CASSLWASGGPEAQYF. The DNA of the CDR3 is TGTGCCAGCAGCTTATGGGCTAGCGGGGGGCCTGAGGCCCAGTACTTC.

V is TRBV12-3 or TRBV12-4 and J is TRBJ1-1, with D possibly TRBD1 on 6 matching bases. This CDR3 region has 13 residues. V gave up 6 bases and J gave up 6 bases, with 14 bases separating them. CDR3 loop: CASRGDIISEAFF. The CDR3 nucleotides read TGTGCCAGCAGAGGGGACATTATATCTGAAGCTTTCTTT.

V is TRBV14 and J is TRBJ2-2; D is uncertain. Germline CDR1 and CDR2: SGHDN and FVKESK. Trimming took 0 bases from V and 6 from J, leaving 8 bases between them. The CDR3 loop spans 14 amino acids. CDR3 sequence (DNA): TGTGCCAGCAGCCAAGATGTAGGCCCCGGGGAGCTGTTTTTT. It codes for CASSQDVGPGELFF.

The chain links TRBV3-1 to TRBJ2-7; no clear D. Germline V lookup: CDR1 LGHDT, CDR2 YNNKEL (reference sequence). Trimming removed 1 base from V and 3 bases from J, with 13 bases in between. CDR3 length equals 15 residues. CDR3: CASSQVAKSFYEQYF. For the CDR3, the DNA is TGTGCCAGCAGCCAAGTAGCCAAGAGCTTCTACGAGCAGTACTTC.

In this sample, this clonotype turned up a few times. The gene calls are TRBV29-1 and TRBJ2-2; possibly TRBD1 or TRBD2 for D (5 bases each). This CDR3 spans 14 amino acids. The germline CDR1 and CDR2 sequences are SQVTM and ANQGSEA. The V gene lost 6 bases and the J gene lost 4 bases, with 15 bases spanning the gap. CDR3 amino acids: CSVANPGATGELFF. In DNA form, the CDR3 reads TGCAGCGTCGCTAACCCCGGGGCCACCGGGGAGCTGTTTTTT.

This clonotype was counted between two and nine times. This chain connects TRBV29-1 to TRBJ1-2; tentative D call: TRBD1 (6 bases). CDR3 length equals 12 residues. The V and J ends lost 7 bases and 3 bases respectively, with 12 bases between them. Germline CDR1 and CDR2: SQVTM and ANQGSEA. The CDR3 reads CSAGHRDYGYTF. The DNA for the CDR3 is TGCAGCGCTGGTCACAGGGACTATGGCTACACCTTC.

This chain connects TRBV5-1 to TRBJ2-7; TRBD2 is a possible D gene (6 bases). The CDR3 has 14 residues. Germline lookup yields CDR1 SGHRS and CDR2 YFSETQ. The germline V and J ends were trimmed by 4 bases and 2 bases, with 13 bases remaining between them. The CDR3 region is CASSPQTSTYEQYF. The CDR3 DNA sequence: TGCGCCAGCAGCCCGCAGACTAGTACCTACGAGCAGTACTTC.

The rearrangement links TRBV29-1 to TRBJ2-5, with 11 bases lining up with TRBD2. The CDR3 has 14 amino acids. Trimming took 5 bases from V and 2 from J; bases not matched to a gene: 4. In germline, CDR1 is SQVTM, CDR2 ANQGSEA. The CDR3 region is CSVLASGRQETQYF. The CDR3 coding sequence is TGCAGCGTTCTCGCTAGCGGGAGGCAAGAGACCCAGTACTTC.

This sequence joins TRBV5-4 and TRBJ2-1; 14 positions match TRBD2. The junction had 4 bases not matched to a gene; V was cut back by 4 bases and J by 4 bases. CDR3 length equals 16 residues. Germline V gene lookup returns CDR1 SGHNT and CDR2 YYREEE (reference sequence). This CDR3 is CASSIGTSGGYNEQFF. The CDR3, as DNA: TGTGCCAGCAGCATAGGGACTAGCGGGGGTTACAATGAGCAGTTCTTC.

This chain links TRBV6-5 with TRBJ2-7, with D maybe TRBD2 (6 bases). Deletions cut 2 bases from V and 9 bases from J, with 8 bases between. This CDR3 has 11 amino acids. From germline, CDR1 is MNHEY and CDR2 SVGAGI. The CDR3, as DNA: TGTGCCAGCAGTTACCGGGGACTGCAGTACTTC. It yields the protein CASSYRGLQYF.

The chain recombines TRBV7-9 with TRBJ2-7, with a weak D call TRBD2 (5 bases). The CDR3 is 14 residues long. The germline CDR1 and CDR2 sequences are SEHNR and FQNEAQ (reference sequence). V was cut by 5 bases and J by 5 bases, with 16 bases left in between. The CDR3 region has the DNA TGTGCCAGCAGCCCCCTCGACCGGGGTAACGAGCAGTACTTC. Translation: CASSPLDRGNEQYF.

This clonotype was counted a few times. The chain couples TRBV12-3 or TRBV12-4 to TRBJ2-3; D may be TRBD1 (5 bases). The ends were cut back, 10 bases at V and 2 bases at J, with 13 bases in the middle. CDR3 length: 13 amino acids. The CDR3 region has the DNA TGTGCCACCGGTGGACAAAACACAGATACGCAGTATTTT. Its protein product is CATGGQNTDTQYF.

This clonotype was counted a few times. The chain recombines TRBV18 with TRBJ2-5; weak D call: TRBD1 (5 bases). Germline lookup yields CDR1 KGHSH and CDR2 LQKENI. Trimming shortened V by 6 bases and J by 3 bases, and 14 bases separated the two germline ends. This CDR3 is 14 amino acids long. The CDR3 bases are TGTGCCAGCTCGACGGCAGGGCTTAAAGAGACCCAGTACTTC. It encodes CASSTAGLKETQYF.

The chain is built from TRBV12-3 or TRBV12-4 and TRBJ2-3, with TRBD2 matching 10 bases. Trimming cost V 6 bases and J 3 bases; bases outside gene matches: 12. This CDR3 spans 17 amino acids. The CDR3 bases are TGTGCCAGCAGGAATTATGGGTCTAGCGGGAGTACAGATACGCAGTATTTT. As protein: CASRNYGSSGSTDTQYF.